The T cell receptor (beta chain) described here comes from a study of blood T cell repertoires in COVID-19. Looking at the study overall: PBMCs, B-cell-depleted T cells, or T cells were the source of the cDNA or gDNA that made up the material.

Patients in Seattle were enrolled during active infection, then followed longitudinally. The table lists this clone with a count of one. Germline assignment: CDR1 MNHNS and CDR2 SASEGT. The CDR3 covers 16 residues. V lost 2 bases, J lost 5 bases, and 15 bases lay in between. Sequencing used immunoSEQ multiplex PCR; TCRdb keeps in-frame clones, though not all of them. The table has approximately 320,000 clones, over 85% seen once. The sequence derives from a woman aged 25 to 39 with COVID-19, enrolled during active disease. The source material was peripheral blood. This sequence joins TRBV6-1 and TRBJ2-2; D not resolved. The CDR3 region is CASSELVVVYTGELFF. Here the CDR3 DNA reads TGTGCCAGCAGTGAACTAGTCGTCGTTTATACCGGGGAGCTGTTTTTT.